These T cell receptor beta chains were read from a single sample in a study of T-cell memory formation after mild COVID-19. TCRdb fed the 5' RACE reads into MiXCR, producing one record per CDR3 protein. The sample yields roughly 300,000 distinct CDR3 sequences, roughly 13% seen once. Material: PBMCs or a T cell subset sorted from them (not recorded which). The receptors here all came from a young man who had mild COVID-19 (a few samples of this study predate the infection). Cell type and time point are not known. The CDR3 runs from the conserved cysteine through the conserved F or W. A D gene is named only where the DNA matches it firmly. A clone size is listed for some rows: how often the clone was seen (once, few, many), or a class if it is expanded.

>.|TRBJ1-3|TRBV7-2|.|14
CASSDPGVGNTIYF
TGTGCCAGCTCAGACCCAGGGGTCGGAAACACCATATATTTT
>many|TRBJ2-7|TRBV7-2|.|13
CASSLARAYEQYF
TGTGCCAGCAGCTTAGCCAGGGCCTACGAGCAGTACTTC
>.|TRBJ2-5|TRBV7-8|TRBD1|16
CASSPTPDRGPETQYF
TGTGCCAGCAGCCCAACCCCGGACAGGGGGCCAGAGACCCAGTACTTC
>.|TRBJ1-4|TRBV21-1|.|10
CASGNEKLFF
TGTGCCAGCGGTAATGAAAAACTGTTTTTT
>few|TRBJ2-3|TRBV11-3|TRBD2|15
CASSSPAGDKDTQYF
TGTGCCAGCAGCTCCCCAGCGGGGGATAAAGATACGCAGTATTTT
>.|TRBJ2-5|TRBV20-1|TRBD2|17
CSASRKRGRSFQETQYF
TGCAGTGCTAGTCGAAAGCGGGGCCGGAGTTTTCAAGAGACCCAGTACTTC
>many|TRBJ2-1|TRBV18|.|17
CASSPRLAVPLGDEQFF
TGTGCCAGCTCCCCTCGGCTGGCAGTACCCCTCGGGGATGAGCAGTTCTTC
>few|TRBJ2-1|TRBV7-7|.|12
CASSSNMYEQFF
TGTGCCAGCAGCTCGAATATGTATGAGCAGTTCTTC
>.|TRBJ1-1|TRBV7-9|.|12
CASSLVITEAFF
TGTGCCAGCAGCTTAGTTATCACTGAAGCTTTCTTT
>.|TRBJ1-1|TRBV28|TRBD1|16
CASGMPDRPMWTEAFF
TGTGCCAGCGGGATGCCGGACAGGCCAATGTGGACTGAAGCTTTCTTT
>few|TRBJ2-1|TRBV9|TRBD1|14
CASSFRDRDLEKVF
TGTGCCAGCAGCTTTCGGGACAGGGACCTAGAAAAGGTCTTC
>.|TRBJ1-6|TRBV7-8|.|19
CASSSLAGVGGMDNSPLHF
TGTGCCAGCAGCTCCCTTGCAGGGGTGGGGGGTATGGATAATTCACCCCTCCACTTT
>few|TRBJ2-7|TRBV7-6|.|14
CASSFGPSTYEQYF
TGTGCCAGCAGCTTCGGACCTTCGACCTACGAGCAGTACTTC
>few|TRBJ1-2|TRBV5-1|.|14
CASFPGLGAYGYTF
TGCGCCAGCTTTCCGGGACTTGGGGCATATGGCTACACCTTC
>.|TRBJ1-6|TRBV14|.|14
CASSPAGYNSPLHF
TGTGCCAGCAGCCCCGCAGGTTATAATTCACCCCTCCACTTT
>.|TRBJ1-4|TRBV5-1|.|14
CASSWGAGDEKLFF
TGCGCCAGCAGCTGGGGGGCAGGGGATGAAAAACTGTTTTTT
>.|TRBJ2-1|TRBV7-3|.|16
CASSPLPGGEYNEQFF
TGTGCCAGCAGCCCCCTCCCGGGGGGCGAGTACAATGAGCAGTTCTTC
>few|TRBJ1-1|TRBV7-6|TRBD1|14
CASSLVQGGTEAFF
TGTGCCAGCAGCTTAGTTCAGGGGGGAACTGAAGCTTTCTTT
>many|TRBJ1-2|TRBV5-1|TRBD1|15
CASSPGQGNGYGYTF
TGCGCCAGCAGCCCGGGACAGGGTAACGGCTATGGCTACACCTTC
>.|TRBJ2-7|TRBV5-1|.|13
CASSLSDRGEQYF
TGCGCCAGCAGCTTGTCCGACAGAGGCGAGCAGTACTTC
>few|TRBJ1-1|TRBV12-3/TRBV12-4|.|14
CASSFHRVNTEAFF
TGTGCCAGCAGTTTTCACAGGGTGAACACTGAAGCTTTCTTT
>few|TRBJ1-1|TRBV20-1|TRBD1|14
CSARSWTGLTEAFF
TGCAGTGCTAGATCTTGGACAGGGCTGACTGAAGCTTTCTTT
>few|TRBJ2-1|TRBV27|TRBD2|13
CASSLLAGNEQFF
TGTGCCAGCAGTTTACTAGCGGGGAATGAGCAGTTCTTC
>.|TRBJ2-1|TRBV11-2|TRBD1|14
CASLDRRTYNEQFF
TGTGCCAGCTTGGACAGGCGAACCTACAATGAGCAGTTCTTC
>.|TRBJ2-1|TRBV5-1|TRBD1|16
CASSPKTGGSHNEQFF
TGCGCCAGCAGCCCCAAGACAGGGGGTTCCCACAATGAGCAGTTCTTC
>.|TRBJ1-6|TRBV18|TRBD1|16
CASSPSKQGARSPLHF
TGTGCCAGCTCACCAAGCAAACAGGGGGCAAGATCACCCCTCCACTTT
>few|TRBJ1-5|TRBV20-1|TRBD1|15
CSASPQDRGNQPQHF
TGCAGTGCTAGCCCACAAGACAGGGGCAATCAGCCCCAGCATTTT
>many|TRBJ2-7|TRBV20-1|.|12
CSASTGSYEQYF
TGCAGTGCTAGCACGGGGTCCTACGAGCAGTACTTC
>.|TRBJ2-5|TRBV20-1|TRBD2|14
CSAILAGGKETQYF
TGCAGTGCCATTTTAGCGGGGGGGAAAGAGACCCAGTACTTC
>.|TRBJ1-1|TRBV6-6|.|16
CASINTRQAVNTEAFF
TGTGCCAGCATCAATACCCGACAGGCGGTGAACACTGAAGCTTTCTTT
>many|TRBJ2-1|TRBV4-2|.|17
CASSQDIGTLGSNEQFF
TGTGCCAGCAGCCAAGACATAGGGACCCTTGGTTCCAATGAGCAGTTCTTC
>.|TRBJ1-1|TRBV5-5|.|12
CASSLTTAEAFF
TGTGCCAGCAGCTTGACTACCGCTGAAGCTTTCTTT
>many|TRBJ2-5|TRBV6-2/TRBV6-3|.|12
CAAGLRRETQYF
TGTGCCGCGGGCCTACGGCGGGAGACCCAGTACTTC
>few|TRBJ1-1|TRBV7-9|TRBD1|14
CASSLGGGFTEAFF
TGTGCCAGCAGCTTAGGAGGGGGCTTCACTGAAGCTTTCTTT
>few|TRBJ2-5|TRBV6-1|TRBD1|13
CARAIGQGETQYF
TGTGCCAGGGCGATTGGACAGGGAGAGACCCAGTACTTC
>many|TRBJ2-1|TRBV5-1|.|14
CASSFLTGDYEQFF
TGCGCCAGCAGCTTCCTCACGGGGGACTATGAGCAGTTCTTC
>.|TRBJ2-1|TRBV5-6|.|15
CASSFGGRRYNEQFF
TGTGCCAGCAGCTTCGGGGGGCGGAGATACAATGAGCAGTTCTTC
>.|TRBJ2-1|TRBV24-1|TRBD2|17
CATSDSPGGGSYNEQFF
TGTGCCACCAGTGACTCCCCCGGCGGGGGTTCCTACAATGAGCAGTTCTTC
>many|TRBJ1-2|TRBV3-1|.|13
CASSQGQNYGYTF
TGTGCCAGCAGCCAAGGACAGAACTATGGCTACACCTTC
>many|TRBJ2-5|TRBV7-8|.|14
CASFAGNLQETQYF
TGTGCCAGCTTTGCGGGAAACCTCCAAGAGACCCAGTACTTC
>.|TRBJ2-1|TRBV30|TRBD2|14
CAWIPGGIYNEQFF
TGTGCCTGGATCCCGGGGGGAATTTACAATGAGCAGTTCTTC
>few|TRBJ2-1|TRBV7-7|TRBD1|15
CASSLGQGAFDEQFF
TGTGCCAGCAGCTTGGGACAGGGGGCTTTTGATGAGCAGTTCTTC
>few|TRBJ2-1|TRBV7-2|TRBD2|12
CASSLAGLAQFF
TGTGCCAGCAGCTTAGCGGGACTAGCTCAGTTCTTC
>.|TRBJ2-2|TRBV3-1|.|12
CASSQGHGELFF
TGTGCCAGCAGCCAAGGCCACGGGGAGCTGTTTTTT
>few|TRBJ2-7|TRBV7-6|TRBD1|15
CASSSGQGSSYEQYF
TGTGCCAGCAGCTCGGGACAGGGGTCTTCCTACGAGCAGTACTTC
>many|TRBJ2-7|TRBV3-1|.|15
CASSQNWGSSYEQYF
TGTGCCAGCAGCCAGAATTGGGGGAGCTCCTACGAGCAGTACTTC
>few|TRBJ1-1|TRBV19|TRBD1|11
CASDRGSEAFF
TGTGCCAGTGACAGGGGCTCTGAAGCTTTCTTT
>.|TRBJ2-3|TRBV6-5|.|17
CASSFLGRGGLSDTQYF
TGTGCCAGCAGTTTCCTAGGAAGGGGGGGGCTATCAGATACGCAGTATTTT
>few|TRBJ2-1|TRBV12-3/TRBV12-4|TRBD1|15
CASSDNQGARDEQFF
TGTGCCAGCAGCGACAATCAGGGGGCGAGGGATGAGCAGTTCTTC
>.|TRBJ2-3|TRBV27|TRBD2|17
CASSFGARPGGRNTQYF
TGTGCCAGCAGTTTCGGGGCCCGTCCGGGGGGGCGAAATACGCAGTATTTT
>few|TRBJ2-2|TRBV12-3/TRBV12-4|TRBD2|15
CASSPLAGGPGELFF
TGTGCCAGCAGTCCACTAGCGGGGGGGCCCGGGGAGCTGTTTTTT
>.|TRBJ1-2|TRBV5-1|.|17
CANQTGTLKFPHNGYTF
TGCGCCAACCAAACCGGGACACTTAAATTTCCCCATAATGGCTACACCTTC
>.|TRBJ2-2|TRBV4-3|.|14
CASSQVGMAGELFF
TGCGCCAGCAGCCAAGTTGGTATGGCCGGGGAGCTGTTTTTT
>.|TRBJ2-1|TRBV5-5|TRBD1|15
CASSPGTGGSDEQFF
TGTGCCAGCAGCCCGGGGACAGGGGGCAGCGATGAGCAGTTCTTC
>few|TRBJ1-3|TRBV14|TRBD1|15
CASNPGGSSGNTIYF
TGTGCCAGCAACCCAGGGGGATCCTCTGGAAACACCATATATTTT